A single count supports the clone carrying this T cell receptor (beta chain). The data were obtained in a study of blood T cell repertoires in COVID-19. The V end lost 1 base, the J end lost 6 bases, and 10 bases lay between the germline ends. This CDR3 spans 13 amino acids. Per the germline V gene, CDR1 is LGHDT and CDR2 is YNNKEL (reference sequence). Here immunoSEQ multiplex PCR was the method, and the copy in TCRdb shows in-frame clones only, minus some. There are about 250,000 clones in the sample; roughly 84% occur only once, and 25% to 35% lies in the top ten. The genes are TRBV3-1 (or the pseudogene TRBV3-2) and TRBJ2-7; D perhaps matches TRBD2 (6 bases). The clonotype originates from a man aged 40-49 years with acute or convalescent COVID-19. The specimen was peripheral blood. As DNA, the CDR3 is TGTGCCAGCAGCCAAGTCCCGGAGGGCGAGCAGTACTTC. It is translated as CASSQVPEGEQYF.